One sample yielded the 22 T cell receptor beta chains listed below, sequenced in a study of T cell responses to AZD1222 COVID-19 vaccine. Produced via immunoSEQ multiplex PCR; TCRdb's table is partial and in-frame only. The sample lists roughly 150,000 clones, roughly 92% occurring once. Specimen: peripheral blood, collected on day 0 of AZD1222 vaccination. The receptors shown here come from an adult in good health.

In this sample, this clone turned up once. CDR3 region: CAIRASLVTPSEQYF. The CDR3, as DNA: TGTGCCATCAGGGCGAGCCTGGTGACCCCTTCCGAGCAGTACTTC. The rearrangement uses TRBV10-3 and TRBJ2-7, with D uncertain. The CDR3 covers 15 residues. Germline V gene lookup returns CDR1 ENHRY and CDR2 SYGVKD. Trimming shortened V by 6 bases and J by 6 bases, and 21 bases separated the two germline ends.

With regard to this clone: An end of the junction does not agree with germline; a read error may underlie this. CDR3 loop: CASSLGGGQGAQPQHF. As DNA, the CDR3 is TGTGCCAGCAGTTTAGGGGGCGGACAGGGGGCTCAGCCCCAGCATTTT. The chain joins TRBV7-9 to TRBJ1-5; 11 nucleotides align to TRBD1. The germline gives CDR1 SEHNR, CDR2 FQNEAQ (reference sequence). This CDR3 is built from 16 residues.

CDR3 in DNA: TGTGCCAGCAGCCTGACAGGGGCAACTAATGAAAAACTGTTTTTT. This sequence encodes CASSLTGATNEKLFF. J is TRBJ1-4 and V is TRBV28; 8 positions agree with TRBD1. V was pared by 6 bases and J by 0 bases, with 3 bases of the junction left unmatched. CDR1 and CDR2 from the germline V gene are MDHEN and SYDVKM. There are 15 residues in the CDR3.

The rearrangement uses TRBV29-1 and TRBJ1-4; D unresolved. CDR1 is SQVTM and CDR2 is ANQGSEA in the germline V gene. The CDR3 is made up of 12 amino acids. V gave up 2 bases and J gave up 10 bases, with 11 bases separating them. The CDR3 bases are TGCAGCGTTGAAATCGGAGAAGGAAAACTGTTTTTT. Its protein is CSVEIGEGKLFF.

The genes are TRBV12-5 and TRBJ1-6; 7 nucleotides line up with TRBD1. The CDR3 loop spans 15 amino acids. Germline values: CDR1 LGHNT, CDR2 FRNRAP. With 3 bases clipped from V and 6 bases from J, the junction kept 5 bases outside the gene matches. The CDR3 sequence: CASGFPGQINSPLHF. CDR3 DNA: TGTGCTAGTGGTTTCCCGGGACAGATTAATTCACCCCTCCACTTT.

The CDR3 DNA reads TGCGCCAGCAGCCAAGAACTCTATACAGGGGGAGGTGGCTACACCTTC. Translating gives CASSQELYTGGGGYTF. V usage is TRBV4-3 and J usage is TRBJ1-2, with 8 bases matching TRBD1. Per the germline V gene, CDR1 is LGHNA and CDR2 is YSLEER. The CDR3 totals 16 residues. Trimming at V came to 0 bases and at J to 7 bases, leaving 10 bases not matched to a gene.

The chain is built from TRBV7-9 and TRBJ1-1; 9 bases match TRBD1. Germline V gene lookup returns CDR1 SEHNR and CDR2 FQNEAQ (reference sequence). Trimming at V came to 1 base and at J to 6 bases, leaving 9 bases not matched to a gene. CDR3 length: 16 residues. The CDR3 nucleotides are TGTGCCAGCAGCTTAGGATGGGACAGGGTTGCCGCTGAAGCTTTCTTT. This encodes CASSLGWDRVAAEAFF.

The chain combines TRBV3-1 (or the pseudogene TRBV3-2) with TRBJ1-6; D uncertain. This CDR3 has 18 amino acids. CDR1 and CDR2 (germline): LGHDT, YNNKEL (reference sequence). V was shortened by 0 bases and J by 2 bases, with 14 bases between the two germline ends. Here the CDR3 DNA reads TGTGCCAGCAGCCAAGATCAAGGGTATGGAACCTATAATTCACCCCTCCACTTT. Residues: CASSQDQGYGTYNSPLHF.

The chain is built from TRBV18 and TRBJ2-3; 10 bases agree with TRBD1. V lost 3 bases to trimming and J lost 2 bases; unmatched junction nucleotides: 5. CDR1 and CDR2 from the germline V gene are KGHSH and LQKENI. The CDR3 contains 16 residues. DNA for the CDR3: TGTGCCAGCTCACCGACAGGGGGCAAGTTCACAGATACGCAGTATTTT. It specifies CASSPTGGKFTDTQYF. The full variable domain, with the rest looked up from reference TRBV18 and TRBJ2-3, is NAGVMQNPRHLVRRRGQEARLRCSPMKGHSHVYWYRQLPEEGLKFMVYLQKENIIDESGMPKERFSAEFPKEGPSILRIQQVVRGDSAAYFCASSPTGGKFTDTQYFGPGTRLTVL.

The chain links TRBV5-5 to TRBJ2-7; 7 bases align to TRBD2. The CDR3 sequence is 15 residues long. The V gene end was trimmed by 5 bases and the J gene end by 7 bases; junction bases not matched to a gene: 15. From germline, CDR1 is SGHKS and CDR2 YYEKEE (reference sequence). The CDR3 is CASRRGLGEEGEQYF. The CDR3 region has the DNA TGTGCCAGCAGACGAGGACTAGGGGAGGAGGGGGAGCAGTACTTC. The full variable domain, with the rest looked up from reference TRBV5-5 and TRBJ2-7, is DAGVTQSPTHLIKTRGQQVTLRCSPISGHKSVSWYQQVLGQGPQFIFQYYEKEERGRGNFPDRFSARQFPNYSSELNVNALLLGDSALYLCASRRGLGEEGEQYFGPGTRLTVT.

As regards this clone: Other DNA variants within this sample encode the same CDR3. The chain carries TRBV5-1 and TRBJ2-7, with 7 bases identical to TRBD1. Germline CDR1 is SGHRS and CDR2 is YFSETQ. The length of the CDR3 is 14 residues. V lost 3 bases to trimming and J lost 3 bases; unmatched junction nucleotides: 6. The CDR3 sequence: CASSSTGNLYEQYF. The CDR3, as DNA: TGCGCCAGCAGCTCGACAGGGAATCTCTACGAGCAGTACTTC.

The chain carries TRBV7-8 and TRBJ2-1; D is unclear. Germline V gene lookup returns CDR1 SGHVS and CDR2 FQNEAQ. The CDR3 covers 15 residues. V was shortened by 5 bases and J by 4 bases, with 15 bases between the two germline ends. CDR3 in amino acids: CASSLRVLLYNEQFF. The CDR3 DNA reads as TGTGCCAGCAGCCTTCGAGTCCTTCTTTACAATGAGCAGTTCTTC.

The DNA for the CDR3 is TGTGCCAGCAGTTACTCAGGGGGACAGACTAACTATGGCTACACCTTC. Its protein product is CASSYSGGQTNYGYTF. The rearrangement links TRBV6-5 to TRBJ1-2, with TRBD1 matching over 7 bases. This CDR3 spans 16 amino acids. V gave up 0 bases and J gave up 0 bases; unmatched junction bases: 4. The germline gives CDR1 MNHEY, CDR2 SVGAGI.

In DNA form, the CDR3 reads TGTGCCTGGAGTCTGGCGGGGCTCTCCTACGAGCAGTACTTC. It specifies CAWSLAGLSYEQYF. The chain uses TRBV30 and TRBJ2-7; possible D gene TRBD2, 6 bases. Trimming left V 2 bases short and J 0 bases short, with 11 bases between. The length of the CDR3 is 14 residues. The germline V gene has CDR1 GTSNPN and CDR2 SVGIG (reference sequence).

The chain joins TRBV2 to TRBJ1-2, with TRBD1 identical over 7 bases. Trimming took 8 bases from V and 2 from J; bases not matched to a gene: 11. Germline V gene lookup returns CDR1 SNHLY and CDR2 FYNNEI. The CDR3 loop spans 15 amino acids. The CDR3 protein is CASRERGPVNYGYTF. CDR3 sequence (DNA): TGTGCCAGCCGGGAAAGGGGGCCGGTGAACTATGGCTACACCTTC.

V usage is TRBV7-2 and J usage is TRBJ1-6, with D possibly TRBD1 on 5 matching bases. Deletions cut 1 base from V and 3 bases from J, with 13 bases between. CDR3 length equals 17 residues. CDR1 SGHTA and CDR2 FQGNSA come from the germline V gene. The CDR3 sequence is CASSLESGPNYNSPLHF. The CDR3 DNA reads as TGTGCCAGCAGCTTAGAGTCGGGACCGAACTATAATTCACCCCTCCACTTT.

The rearrangement links TRBV6-4 to TRBJ2-7; D not certain. Germline V gene data show CDR1 as MRHNA and CDR2 as SNTAGT. V gave up 4 bases and J gave up 2 bases, with 12 bases separating them. The CDR3 is 14 amino acids. CDR3 region: CASSVRLHPYEQYF. For the CDR3, the DNA is TGTGCCAGCAGTGTCAGACTCCACCCCTACGAGCAGTACTTC.

This chain connects TRBV7-2 to TRBJ2-1; 9 positions match TRBD2. The CDR3 covers 17 residues. V lost 5 bases to trimming and J lost 1 base; unmatched junction nucleotides: 9. The germline gives CDR1 SGHTA, CDR2 FQGNSA. CDR3 nucleotide sequence: TGTGCCAGCAGCCCAGGGGCTAGCGGGGATTCCTACAATGAGCAGTTCTTC. Encoded protein: CASSPGASGDSYNEQFF.

The chain joins TRBV6-5 to TRBJ1-6; D is unclear. V lost 4 bases and J lost 9, with 13 bases in between. The CDR3 has 14 residues. In germline, CDR1 is MNHEY, CDR2 SVGAGI. CDR3 nucleotide sequence: TGTGCCAGCAGTTCGCGTGACACTCTTTCACCCCTCCACTTT. Its translation: CASSSRDTLSPLHF.

This chain uses TRBV5-1 with TRBJ1-1, with TRBD1 matching over 7 bases. Per germline, CDR1 SGHRS and CDR2 YFSETQ. The CDR3 consists of 14 residues. The J segment lost 7 bases and the V segment lost 4 bases, leaving 10 bases of the junction unmatched. CDR3: CASSGPGQQIEAFF. The CDR3 DNA reads as TGCGCCAGCAGCGGACCGGGACAGCAGATTGAAGCTTTCTTT.

This clone has only one observation. V usage is TRBV3-1 (or the pseudogene TRBV3-2) and J usage is TRBJ1-6, with D possibly being TRBD1 (5 bases). CDR3 length equals 16 residues. The germline CDR1 and CDR2 sequences are LGHDT and YNNKEL (reference sequence). Between the trimmed V and J ends, which lost 0 bases and 6 bases, there was a span of 12 bases. CDR3 DNA: TGTGCCAGCAGCCAAGAGTTTGGGGCGATTAATTCACCCCTCCACTTT. It is translated as CASSQEFGAINSPLHF.

V and J are TRBV28 and TRBJ2-7; 7 nucleotides line up with TRBD1. CDR3 length: 15 amino acids. Germline CDR1 MDHEN, CDR2 SYDVKM. V was pared by 2 bases and J by 4 bases, with 8 bases of the junction left unmatched. CDR3 residues: CASSLKGTAFYEQYF. CDR3 DNA: TGTGCCAGCAGTTTAAAGGGGACAGCCTTTTACGAGCAGTACTTC. The full variable domain, completed using reference TRBV28 and TRBJ2-7, is DVKVTQSSRYLVKRTGEKVFLECVQDMDHENMFWYRQDPGLGLRLIYFSYDVKMKEKGDIPEGYSVSREKKERFSLILESASTNQTSMYLCASSLKGTAFYEQYFGPGTRLTVT.